This is a list of T cell receptor beta chains from one sample in a study of control samples from healthy donors and cancer patients. Some clones are missing from TCRdb's copy, which holds only in-frame ones; the method was immunoSEQ multiplex PCR. Of roughly 90,000 clones in the sample, around 80% were seen once. Sequencing was performed on blood. The receptors shown here come from a woman aged 60 to 75 in good health. Both conserved end residues are part of each CDR3. The D gene is left open where the match is weak. Clone size is not always given. Where it is, it says once, few, many or a class for expanded clones.

D gene	clone size	J gene	V gene	CDR3 protein	CDR3 DNA
-	-	TRBJ2-1	TRBV6-5	CASSYLPSSYNEQFF	TGTGCCAGCAGTTACCTCCCTAGTTCTTACAATGAGCAGTTCTTC
-	-	TRBJ1-3	TRBV21-1	CASSKLEIISGNTIYF	TGTGCCAGCAGCAAACTGGAAATCATCTCTGGAAACACCATATATTTT
TRBD1	-	TRBJ2-6	TRBV5-1	CASSLAGGTGVSGANVLTF	TGCGCCAGCAGCTTGGCCGGGGGGACAGGGGTCTCTGGGGCCAACGTCCTGACTTTC
-	-	TRBJ2-6	TRBV27	CASNPTVTAGANVLTF	TGTGCCAGCAACCCGACAGTTACCGCTGGGGCCAACGTCCTGACTTTC
TRBD1	-	TRBJ2-5	TRBV6-5	CASSYSGGIRETQYF	TGTGCCAGCAGTTACTCAGGGGGCATAAGGGAGACCCAGTACTTC
-	-	TRBJ1-5	TRBV27	CASSSLGKQPQHF	TGTGCCAGCAGTTCGTTAGGGAAACAGCCCCAGCATTTT
-	-	TRBJ2-3	TRBV6-1	CASSEARLNTDTQYF	TGTGCCAGCAGTGAAGCCAGGCTTAACACAGATACGCAGTATTTT
TRBD1	-	TRBJ2-5	TRBV10-2	CASSDPGQGIVEETQYF	TGCGCCAGCAGTGACCCGGGACAGGGGATTGTCGAAGAGACCCAGTACTTC
-	-	TRBJ2-2	TRBV28	CASRRAGSTGELFF	TGTGCCAGCAGGCGTGCGGGATCCACCGGGGAGCTGTTTTTT
TRBD1	-	TRBJ1-5	TRBV6-1	CASSEPGQGRNQPQHF	TGTGCCAGCAGTGAGCCGGGACAGGGACGGAATCAGCCCCAGCATTTT
TRBD2	-	TRBJ2-1	TRBV5-1	CASSLDASGIYNEQFF	TGCGCCAGCAGCTTGGATGCTAGCGGGATCTACAATGAGCAGTTCTTC
-	once	TRBJ2-4	TRBV6-2/TRBV6-3	CASSYREPRAKNIQYF	TGTGCCAGCAGTTACCGAGAACCTCGGGCCAAAAACATTCAGTACTTC
-	-	TRBJ1-1	TRBV10-3	CATGTGNTEAFF	TGTGCCACCGGAACAGGGAACACTGAAGCTTTCTTT
TRBD2	few	TRBJ2-5	TRBV19	CASSLAGGQTQYF	TGTGCCAGTAGTCTCGCGGGGGGCCAGACCCAGTACTTC
-	-	TRBJ2-1	TRBV6-5	CATGKGYYNEQFF	TGTGCCACCGGCAAGGGATACTACAATGAGCAGTTCTTC
TRBD1	-	TRBJ1-4	TRBV29-1	CSVWDRGNEKLFF	TGCAGCGTTTGGGACAGGGGTAATGAAAAACTGTTTTTT
-	-	TRBJ2-6	TRBV28	CASRRSLSSGANVLTF	TGTGCCAGCAGAAGATCCCTAAGCTCTGGGGCCAACGTCCTGACTTTC
TRBD1	-	TRBJ1-2	TRBV7-2	CASSQQGPLGGYTF	TGTGCCAGCAGCCAACAGGGGCCTTTGGGGGGCTACACCTTC
-	-	TRBJ2-7	TRBV7-2	CASSSRGGGYEQYF	TGTGCCAGCAGCTCCAGGGGAGGAGGCTACGAGCAGTACTTC
-	-	TRBJ1-3	TRBV19	CASSGPGSGNTIYF	TGTGCCAGTAGTGGTCCGGGCTCCGGAAACACCATATATTTT
-	-	TRBJ2-7	TRBV20-1	CSARRGYEQYF	TGCAGTGCTAGACGGGGGTACGAGCAGTACTTC
TRBD2	-	TRBJ2-7	TRBV3-1/TRBV3-2	CASSRGRLALFYEQYF	TGTGCCAGCAGCCGAGGTAGACTAGCACTCTTCTACGAGCAGTACTTC
-	-	TRBJ2-3	TRBV6-5	CASKSPGDTQYF	TGTGCCAGCAAAAGCCCTGGAGATACGCAGTATTTT